The rows below give T cell receptor beta chains drawn from one sample of a study of T cell responses to AZD1222 COVID-19 vaccine. TCRdb's copy holds only in-frame clones and misses some; the assay was immunoSEQ multiplex PCR. The table shows under 35,000 clones, with approximately 86% occurring only once. Here the sequenced sample was peripheral blood, taken on day 0 of AZD1222 vaccination. These receptors all stem from an adult in good health. Each CDR3 is given with its conserved first and last residue. A D gene is named only where the DNA matches it firmly. Some rows have no size entry. The others give once, few or many, or a class for an expanded clone.

v_gene	abundance	j_gene	d_gene	CDR3nt	CDR3aa
TRBV5-1	once	TRBJ1-5	-	TGCGCCAGCAGCTTGGGAGTTGGGGCGGGACAGCCCCAGCATTTT	CASSLGVGAGQPQHF
TRBV20-1	-	TRBJ2-6	TRBD1	TGCAGTGCCAGTGAATCCGGACAGGGTGGCTCTGGGGCCAACGTCCTGACTTTC	CSASESGQGGSGANVLTF
TRBV6-5	once	TRBJ1-2	-	TGTGCCAGCACCCCTTTAGGGCAGGGCAACTATGGCTACACCTTC	CASTPLGQGNYGYTF
TRBV11-2	-	TRBJ1-2	TRBD1	TGTGCCAGCAGCGCAACGACAGGGAGCTATGGCTACACCTTC	CASSATTGSYGYTF
TRBV13	-	TRBJ2-2	-	TGTGCCAGCAGCCTCATGACTTCATACACCGGGGAGCTGTTTTTT	CASSLMTSYTGELFF
TRBV11-2	once	TRBJ1-6	-	TGTGCCAGCAGCTTAGAAGCTAGGCAACCCCTCCACTTT	CASSLEARQPLHF
TRBV7-2	-	TRBJ1-6	-	TGTGCCAGCAGCTTAGCGGACAGACAAAATTCACCCCTCCACTTT	CASSLADRQNSPLHF
TRBV27	-	TRBJ2-5	-	TGTGCCAGCAGTTTATTGGGCTACGGGGAGACCCAGTACTTC	CASSLLGYGETQYF
TRBV28	-	TRBJ2-4	-	TGTGCCAGCAGGGGACACGTAGTGGGTCGTCAGTACTTC	CASRGHVVGRQYF
TRBV27	-	TRBJ1-3	-	TGTGCCAGCAGTTACAGCTCTGGAAACACCATATATTTT	CASSYSSGNTIYF
TRBV6-5	-	TRBJ2-7	-	TGTGCCAGCAGGGGCTCTGGGGGGAACTACGAGCAGTACTTC	CASRGSGGNYEQYF
TRBV28	-	TRBJ1-3	-	TGTGCCAGCAGTTCGGGTCTTGGTGGAAACACCATATATTTT	CASSSGLGGNTIYF
TRBV3-1/TRBV3-2	-	TRBJ2-7	-	TGTGCCAGCAGCCATGCTTACGAGCAGTACTTC	CASSHAYEQYF
TRBV21-1	-	TRBJ1-2	-	TGTGCCCGGCAGTCCAGGGGTCCGGGGGGCTACACCTTC	CARQSRGPGGYTF
TRBV12-5	-	TRBJ1-5	TRBD1	TGTGCTAGTGGTTCTGAGGTAGGGGACAGCGGTTCACATAGCAATCAGCCCCAGCATTTT	CASGSEVGDSGSHSNQPQHF
TRBV19	few	TRBJ2-1	-	TGTGCCAGTAGTACCAGACTAGTCCCTTCCTACAATGAGCAGTTCTTC	CASSTRLVPSYNEQFF
TRBV11-2	-	TRBJ2-7	-	TGTGCCAGCAGCAGAGGTGGCCAGTACGAGCAGTACTTC	CASSRGGQYEQYF
TRBV28	few	TRBJ1-4	-	TGTGCCAGCTATAGCCCCGGGAGTAATGAAAAACTGTTTTTT	CASYSPGSNEKLFF
TRBV10-3	few	TRBJ1-1	-	TGTGCCATCAGTGCGGCAGAGAACACTGAAGCTTTCTTT	CAISAAENTEAFF
TRBV28	-	TRBJ2-7	-	TGTGCCAGTACTTCGTCTTACGAGCAGTACTTC	CASTSSYEQYF
TRBV6-5	-	TRBJ1-3	-	TGTGCCAGCAGTTACGGGGAAGGAAACACCATATATTTT	CASSYGEGNTIYF
TRBV5-6	-	TRBJ1-2	-	TGTGCCAGCAGCTTGGTCCGGGTTGGTAACTATGGCTACACCTTC	CASSLVRVGNYGYTF
TRBV19	-	TRBJ1-2	-	TGTGCCAGTAGTATCCCCACAGGGTTATATGGCTACACCTTC	CASSIPTGLYGYTF
TRBV3-1/TRBV3-2	-	TRBJ2-2	TRBD2	TGTGCCAGCAGCCAAATCACACTAGCGGGGACGAACACCGGGGAGCTGTTTTTT	CASSQITLAGTNTGELFF
TRBV5-1	-	TRBJ2-7	-	TGCGCCAGCAGCTTGGACGGCGGGATAGGCTACGAGCAGTACTTC	CASSLDGGIGYEQYF
TRBV7-2	few	TRBJ1-2	-	TGTGCCAGCAGCTTAAACAGGGACGACTATGGCTACACCTTC	CASSLNRDDYGYTF
TRBV2	few	TRBJ2-5	-	TGTGCCAGCAGTGGAGGGCCAGCAGGGGAGACCCAGTACTTC	CASSGGPAGETQYF